The 27 T cell receptor beta chains in this list originate from one sample, sequenced in a study of vaccination and CD4 T cells after COVID-19. Treatment meaning: roughly ten-day PBMC culture with coronavirus spike peptide pools or control peptides (ViraFEST assay). Once obtained from cultured CD4+ T cells, the DNA was sequenced using the Oncomine TCR Beta short-read assay. MiXCR, applied by TCRdb to the PCR reads, yields one record per CDR3 protein. There are over 15,000 distinct CDR3 sequences in the sample; about 50% occur only once, and more than 7% lies in the top ten. These receptors have no known antigen. The starting material was CD4+ T cells from blood, cultured in vitro, obtained before SARS-CoV-2 vaccination. The source is a human donor who had recovered from COVID-19.

The chain uses TRBV19 and TRBJ1-5, with D perhaps TRBD1 (6 bases). CDR1 LNHDA and CDR2 SQIVND come from the germline V gene (reference sequence). Trimming stripped 4 bases from V and 2 bases from J, with 9 bases between. CDR3 length equals 14 residues. CDR3 sequence (DNA): TGTGCCAGTAGTAAAAACAGGGGCAATCAGCCCCAGCATTTT. It is translated as CASSKNRGNQPQHF.

CDR3: CASSLTAIPHNQPQHF. DNA for the CDR3: TGTGCCAGTAGTTTAACAGCGATCCCCCACAATCAGCCCCAGCATTTT. This chain links TRBV19 with TRBJ1-5; D unclear. This CDR3 is 16 amino acids long. V was pared by 5 bases and J by 3 bases, with 17 bases between. Germline V gene data show CDR1 as LNHDA and CDR2 as SQIVND (reference sequence).

The gene calls are TRBV19 and TRBJ1-2; D call uncertain. V was shortened by 7 bases and J by 3 bases, with 18 bases between the two germline ends. The CDR3 is 15 residues long. In germline, CDR1 is LNHDA, CDR2 SQIVND (reference sequence). The CDR3 sequence is CASKARIAYYYGYTF. In nucleotides, the CDR3 is TGTGCCAGTAAAGCTCGGATAGCATACTACTATGGCTACACCTTC.

The J gene is TRBJ1-3, the V gene TRBV28, with D possibly being TRBD1 (6 bases). Per germline, CDR1 MDHEN and CDR2 SYDVKM. This CDR3 region has 13 residues. V shed 8 bases and J shed 2 bases, with 10 bases lying between them. The CDR3 spells CASLTGTGNTIYF. The DNA for the CDR3 is TGTGCCAGCCTCACAGGGACTGGAAACACCATATATTTT.

V usage is TRBV7-2 and J usage is TRBJ2-5; D may correspond to TRBD1 or TRBD2 (5 bases each). Per germline, CDR1 SGHTA and CDR2 FQGNSA. CDR3 length equals 14 residues. Trimming stripped 4 bases from V and 3 bases from J, with 12 bases between. The CDR3, as DNA: TGTGCCAGCAGCTACCGGGACGGAGAAGAGACCCAGTACTTC. It is translated as CASSYRDGEETQYF.

This clonotype showed up just a few times. The chain recombines TRBV6-5 with TRBJ2-2; 9 bases align to TRBD2. With V trimmed by 2 bases and J by 4 bases, 8 bases remained unmatched. Germline values: CDR1 MNHEY, CDR2 SVGAGI. This CDR3 contains 17 residues. The CDR3 DNA follows: TGTGCCAGCAGTTACGCCCTAACTAGCGGGCGCACCGGGGAGCTGTTTTTT. It is translated as CASSYALTSGRTGELFF.

This clonotype was seen more than once but under ten times. This chain joins TRBV24-1 and TRBJ2-1; D not certain. CDR3 length: 12 amino acids. V gave up 4 bases and J gave up 3 bases, with 3 bases separating them. Germline lookup yields CDR1 KGHDR and CDR2 SFDVKD. CDR3 amino acids: CATSDGYNEQFF. The DNA for the CDR3 is TGTGCCACCAGTGACGGCTACAATGAGCAGTTCTTC.

The gene calls are TRBV3-1 and TRBJ2-5; possibly TRBD1 for D (5 bases). Germline CDR1 and CDR2: LGHDT and YNNKEL (reference sequence). Trimming removed 3 bases at V and 5 bases at J, with 22 bases between. This CDR3 contains 17 residues. CDR3 bases: TGTGCCAGCAGCCATGCCCGACCTCATACAGGAGTGGAGACCCAGTACTTC. Translated: CASSHARPHTGVETQYF.

The chain employs TRBV9 and TRBJ1-1; TRBD1 matches at 7 bases. This CDR3 is built from 16 residues. The trim removed 0 bases at V and 1 base at J, leaving 6 bases unmatched. Germline V lookup: CDR1 SGDLS, CDR2 YYNGEE. The CDR3 reads CASSVGEGARNTEAFF. As DNA, the CDR3 is TGTGCCAGCAGCGTAGGGGAGGGGGCGCGGAACACTGAAGCTTTCTTT.

This chain joins TRBV6-5 and TRBJ2-5; TRBD1 matches 10 bases. Losses at the gene ends were 2 bases for V and 5 bases for J; bases not matched to a gene: 5. The CDR3 extends over 15 amino acids. Germline assignment: CDR1 MNHEY and CDR2 SVGAGI. CDR3 amino acids: CASSYGTGEFETQYF. The CDR3 bases are TGTGCCAGCAGTTACGGGACAGGGGAGTTTGAGACCCAGTACTTC.

For this clonotype: At one end, the junction sequence differs from germline, possibly due to a read error. The V call is TRBV11-3, the J call TRBJ2-6, with 8 bases aligning to TRBD1. The CDR3 contains 16 residues. Germline CDR1 reads SGHNT; CDR2 reads YENEEA. Here the CDR3 DNA reads TGTGCCAGCAGCACAGGACAGGGCTCTGTGGCCAACGTCCTGACTTTC. Amino acid sequence: CASSTGQGSVANVLTF. The full variable domain, rest sourced from reference TRBV11-3 and TRBJ2-6, is EAGVVQSPRYKIIEKKQPVAFWCNPISGHNTLYWYLQNLGQGPELLIRYENEEAVDDSQLPKDRFSAERLKGVDSTLKIQPAELGDSAVYLCASSTGQGSVANVLTFGAGSRLTVL.

V and J are TRBV29-1 and TRBJ2-3; D is perhaps TRBD1 (7 bases). Trimming removed 6 bases from V and 2 bases from J, with 12 bases in between. This CDR3 contains 13 residues. CDR1 is SQVTM, CDR2 ANQGSEA, per germline. The CDR3 DNA reads as TGCAGCGTCAGGGGGGTGGCCACAGATACGCAGTATTTT. Encoded protein: CSVRGVATDTQYF.

V and J are TRBV20-1 and TRBJ2-3, with 8 bases lining up with TRBD2. Looked up from germline, CDR1 is DFQATT and CDR2 is SNEGSKA (reference sequence). After removal of 6 bases from V and 1 base from J, the junction contained 12 bases not matched to a gene. This CDR3 region has 16 residues. DNA for the CDR3: TGCAGTGCCCGGCCGGGACTAGTTGCCGGCACAGATACGCAGTATTTT. Its protein product is CSARPGLVAGTDTQYF.

This rearrangement joins TRBV6-1 to TRBJ2-2; TRBD1 agrees at 7 bases. The CDR3 runs to 15 residues. The V and J ends lost 6 bases and 5 bases, in that order; junction bases with no gene match: 9. Germline V gene sequence: CDR1 MNHNS, CDR2 SASEGT. The chain's CDR3 is CASSPQGVLTGELFF. The CDR3 coding sequence is TGTGCCAGCAGCCCGCAGGGGGTCCTGACCGGGGAGCTGTTTTTT.

The gene calls are TRBV7-6 and TRBJ1-5; no reliable D call. The CDR3 extends over 16 amino acids. Trimming took off 1 base at V and 6 bases at J, with 16 bases between the two ends. Germline CDR1 and CDR2: SGHVS and FNYEAQ. The CDR3 reads CASSLVLGRLSQPQHF. The CDR3 bases are TGTGCCAGCAGCTTAGTATTAGGGCGGCTGAGTCAGCCCCAGCATTTT.

Here the CDR3 reads CASSKTSGRREQYF. The CDR3 DNA reads as TGTGCCAGCAGTAAGACTAGCGGGAGGCGCGAGCAGTACTTC. V and J are TRBV27 and TRBJ2-7, with 13 bases matching TRBD2. The germline V gene has CDR1 MNHEY and CDR2 SMNVEV (reference sequence). V trimming: 5 bases; J trimming: 6 bases; junction bases outside the gene matches: 4. The CDR3 spans 14 residues.

The chain couples TRBV20-1 to TRBJ2-1; D remains unclear. The CDR3 extends over 13 amino acids. Germline CDR1 reads DFQATT; CDR2 reads SNEGSKA (reference sequence). V was pared by 1 base and J by 8 bases, with 12 bases between. The CDR3 reads CSARGPVSHEQFF. The CDR3 coding sequence is TGCAGTGCTAGAGGCCCGGTGTCCCATGAGCAGTTCTTC.

The chain carries TRBV20-1 and TRBJ2-1; D gene unclear. The V gene lost 1 base and the J gene lost 0 bases, with 16 bases spanning the gap. Germline CDR1 DFQATT, CDR2 SNEGSKA (reference sequence). The CDR3 runs to 17 residues. The CDR3 loop reads CSARVSSLISSYNEQFF. CDR3 nucleotides: TGCAGTGCTAGAGTCAGTAGCTTAATAAGCTCCTACAATGAGCAGTTCTTC.

The chain has TRBV2 and TRBJ1-6; D not certain. The V and J ends lost 2 bases and 7 bases respectively, with 6 bases between them. Per germline, CDR1 SNHLY and CDR2 FYNNEI. The CDR3 is 13 residues long. The CDR3 loop reads CASSEQSNSPLHF. CDR3 DNA: TGTGCCAGCAGTGAACAGTCAAATTCACCCCTCCACTTT.

This chain links TRBV19 with TRBJ1-6; TRBD1 is a possible D gene (6 bases). Trimming stripped 4 bases from V and 7 bases from J, with 8 bases between. Germline assignment: CDR1 LNHDA and CDR2 SQIVND (reference sequence). The CDR3 contains 13 residues. Written as DNA, the CDR3 is TGTGCCAGTAGTAAGGACAGAAATTCACCCCTCCACTTT. This encodes CASSKDRNSPLHF.

On this clonotype: The germline gene is not matched at one end of the junction; a read error may be the cause. The rearrangement uses TRBV11-2 and TRBJ1-1, with D uncertain. The CDR3 consists of 12 residues. Germline loops: CDR1 SGHAT, CDR2 FQNNGV. This CDR3 is CASSLDGVGAFF. The CDR3 DNA reads as TGTGCCAGCAGCCTAGATGGGGTAGGAGCTTTCTTT.

The V and J genes are TRBV6-1 and TRBJ1-5; D gene uncertain. The CDR3 spans 16 residues. Trimming left V 2 bases short and J 0 bases short, with 11 bases between. CDR1 and CDR2 (germline): MNHNS, SASEGT. The CDR3 DNA sequence: TGTGCCAGCAGTGAAAGGGCACATTTTAGCAATCAGCCCCAGCATTTT. Protein product: CASSERAHFSNQPQHF.

This clonotype was counted between two and nine times. The V call is TRBV4-1, the J call TRBJ2-4; 8 bases align to TRBD1. This CDR3 has 17 residues. Trimming at V came to 2 bases and at J to 4 bases, leaving 10 bases not matched to a gene. Germline CDR1 and CDR2: MGHRA and YSYEKL. CDR3 nucleotide sequence: TGCGCCAGCAGCCAACCCACCAGGGGGCTGGGTAAAAACATTCAGTACTTC. Amino acid sequence: CASSQPTRGLGKNIQYF.

The chain employs TRBV6-2 or TRBV6-3 and TRBJ1-5; D remains unclear. V gave up 1 base and J gave up 2 bases, with 3 bases separating them. Germline V gene data show CDR1 as MNHEY and CDR2 as SVGEGT. The CDR3 length is 13 residues. The DNA of the CDR3 is TGTGCCAGCAGTTACTGGGGCAATCAGCCCCAGCATTTT. Its protein product is CASSYWGNQPQHF.

The chain is built from TRBV12-3 or TRBV12-4 and TRBJ2-5; 11 positions agree with TRBD2. V shed 6 bases, J shed 4 bases, and the junction held 13 bases outside the gene matches. The CDR3 sequence is 17 residues long. The CDR3 nucleotides are TGTGCCAGCAGGACACCTGGCCTAGCGGGAGGCCCAGAGACCCAGTACTTC. This translates into CASRTPGLAGGPETQYF.

The CDR3 here is CSARDPSGRSLHTDTQYF. In DNA form, the CDR3 reads TGCAGTGCTAGAGATCCCTCCGGACGGAGCCTCCACACAGATACGCAGTATTTT. The V gene is TRBV20-1, the J gene TRBJ2-3; D remains ambiguous. Germline CDR1 and CDR2: DFQATT and SNEGSKA (reference sequence). Trimming stripped 0 bases from V and 2 bases from J, with 21 bases between. CDR3 length equals 18 residues.

The J gene is TRBJ1-4, the V gene TRBV15; tentative D call: TRBD1 (6 bases). The V end was cut by 4 bases, the J end by 0 bases, with 12 bases between. The CDR3 runs 16 residues. The germline V gene encodes CDR1 LNHNV and CDR2 YYDKDF (reference sequence). DNA of the CDR3: TGTGCCACCAGCACGGACAGTAGTACAACTAATGAAAAACTGTTTTTT. Amino acid sequence: CATSTDSSTTNEKLFF.